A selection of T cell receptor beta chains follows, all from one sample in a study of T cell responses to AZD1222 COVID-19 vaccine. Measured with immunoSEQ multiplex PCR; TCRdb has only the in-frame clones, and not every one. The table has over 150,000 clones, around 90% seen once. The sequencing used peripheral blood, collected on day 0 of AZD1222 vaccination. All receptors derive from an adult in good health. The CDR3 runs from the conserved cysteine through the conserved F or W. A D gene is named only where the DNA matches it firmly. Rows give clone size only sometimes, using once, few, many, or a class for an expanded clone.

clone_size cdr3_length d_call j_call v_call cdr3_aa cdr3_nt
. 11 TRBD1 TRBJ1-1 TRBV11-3 CASSLEDRVFF TGTGCCAGCAGCTTAGAGGACAGGGTTTTCTTT
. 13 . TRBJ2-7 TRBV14 CASSQDLVGEQYF TGTGCCAGCAGCCAAGATCTCGTGGGGGAGCAGTACTTC
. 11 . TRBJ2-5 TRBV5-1 CASSIQETQYF TGCGCCAGCAGCATCCAAGAGACCCAGTACTTC
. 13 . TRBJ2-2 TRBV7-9 CASRSRETGELFF TGTGCCAGCAGGTCCCGGGAGACCGGGGAGCTGTTTTTT
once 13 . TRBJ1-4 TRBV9 CASGPYDGPKLFF TGTGCCAGCGGCCCTTACGATGGGCCAAAACTGTTTTTT
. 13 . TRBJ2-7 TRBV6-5 CAGRHQSSYEQYF TGTGCCGGACGACACCAGAGCTCCTACGAGCAGTACTTC
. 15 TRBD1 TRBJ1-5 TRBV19 CASIRTGRSNQPQHF TGTGCCAGTATTCGGACAGGAAGGTCTAATCAGCCCCAGCATTTT
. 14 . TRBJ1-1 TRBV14 CASSQDIGLSEAFF TGTGCCAGCAGCCAAGATATTGGGTTAAGCGAAGCTTTCTTT
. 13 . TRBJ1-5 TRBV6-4 CASRGARSQPQHF TGTGCCAGCAGGGGGGCTCGTTCCCAGCCCCAGCATTTT
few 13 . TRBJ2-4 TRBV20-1 CSASYRGQNIQYF TGCAGTGCTAGTTACCGGGGACAAAACATTCAGTACTTC
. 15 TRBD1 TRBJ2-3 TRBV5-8 CASTPGDRAADTQYF TGTGCCAGCACCCCTGGGGACAGGGCGGCCGATACGCAGTATTTT
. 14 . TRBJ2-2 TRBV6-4 CASRSGHLTGELFF TGTGCCAGCCGATCCGGACACCTCACCGGGGAGCTGTTTTTT
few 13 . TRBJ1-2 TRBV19 CASSPPPNYGYTF TGTGCCAGTAGCCCACCACCTAACTATGGCTACACCTTC
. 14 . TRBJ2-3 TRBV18 CASSPPGPTDTQYF TGTGCCAGCTCACCCCCCGGCCCCACAGATACGCAGTATTTT
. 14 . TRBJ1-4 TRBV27 CASSLTGLNEKLFF TGTGCCAGCAGTCTAACGGGTCTTAATGAAAAACTGTTTTTT
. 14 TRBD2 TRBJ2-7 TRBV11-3 CASSLGASGYEQYF TGTGCCAGCAGCTTAGGAGCTAGCGGGTACGAGCAGTACTTC
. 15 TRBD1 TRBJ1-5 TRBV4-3 CASSQEGTGDQPQHF TGCGCCAGCAGCCAAGAGGGAACAGGGGATCAGCCCCAGCATTTT
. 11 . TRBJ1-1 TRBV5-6 CASSLVEEAFF TGTGCCAGCAGTTTGGTGGAAGAAGCTTTCTTT
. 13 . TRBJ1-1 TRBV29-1 CTVGRDGVTEAFF TGCACCGTGGGGAGGGATGGGGTCACTGAAGCTTTCTTT
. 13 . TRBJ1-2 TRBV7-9 CASSPGADYGYTF TGTGCCAGCAGCCCCGGGGCAGACTATGGCTACACCTTC
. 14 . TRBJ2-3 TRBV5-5 CASSAGHGTDTQYF TGTGCCAGCAGCGCGGGACATGGCACAGATACGCAGTATTTT
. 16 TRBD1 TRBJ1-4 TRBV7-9 CASSSPPGQNNEKLFF TGTGCCAGCAGCTCCCCGCCGGGACAGAATAATGAAAAACTGTTTTTT
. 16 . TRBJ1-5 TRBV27 CASIKKWTVANQPQHF TGTGCCAGCATTAAAAAATGGACGGTCGCCAATCAGCCCCAGCATTTT
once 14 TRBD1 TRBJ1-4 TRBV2 CASRWDSPNEKLFF TGTGCCAGCAGGTGGGACAGCCCTAATGAAAAACTGTTTTTT
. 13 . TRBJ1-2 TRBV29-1 CSVDVGSLGGYTF TGCAGCGTTGATGTCGGGTCCCTAGGGGGCTACACCTTC
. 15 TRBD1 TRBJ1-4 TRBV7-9 CASSSPGQESEKLFF TGTGCCAGCAGCTCTCCGGGACAGGAAAGTGAAAAACTGTTTTTT
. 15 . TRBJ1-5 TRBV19 CASSIAGVSNQPQHF TGTGCCAGTAGTATTGCGGGGGTTTCCAATCAGCCCCAGCATTTT
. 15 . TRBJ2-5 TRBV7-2 CASSLVTSIRETQYF TGTGCCAGCAGCTTAGTAACTAGCATTAGAGAGACCCAGTACTTC
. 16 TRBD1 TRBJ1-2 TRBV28 CASSLPHPGQGTGYTF TGTGCCAGCAGTTTACCCCATCCGGGACAGGGGACTGGCTACACCTTC
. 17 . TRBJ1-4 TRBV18 CASSPYGTDGINEKLFF TGTGCCAGCTCTCCCTACGGGACCGACGGGATCAATGAAAAACTGTTTTTT
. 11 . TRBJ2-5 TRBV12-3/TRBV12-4 CASSLRETQYF TGTGCCAGCAGTTTAAGAGAGACCCAGTACTTC